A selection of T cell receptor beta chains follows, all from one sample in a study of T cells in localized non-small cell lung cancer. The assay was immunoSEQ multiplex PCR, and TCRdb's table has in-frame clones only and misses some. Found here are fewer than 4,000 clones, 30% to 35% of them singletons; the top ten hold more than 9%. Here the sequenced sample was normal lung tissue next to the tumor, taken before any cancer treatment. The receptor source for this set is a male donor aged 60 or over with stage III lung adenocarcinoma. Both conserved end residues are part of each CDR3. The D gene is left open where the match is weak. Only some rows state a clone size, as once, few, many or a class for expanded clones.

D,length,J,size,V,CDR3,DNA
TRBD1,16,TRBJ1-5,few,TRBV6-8,CASSYSRDRANQPQHF,TGTGCCAGCAGTTACTCGAGGGACAGGGCTAATCAGCCCCAGCATTTT
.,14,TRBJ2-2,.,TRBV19,CASRGTLNTGELFF,TGTGCCAGTAGAGGCACGTTGAACACCGGGGAGCTGTTTTTT
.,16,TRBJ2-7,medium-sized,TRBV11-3,CASSPGVGGSSYEQYF,TGTGCCAGCAGTCCGGGGGTGGGCGGAAGCTCCTACGAGCAGTACTTC
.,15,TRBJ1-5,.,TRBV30,CAWSPPEGDTQPQHF,TGTGCCTGGAGTCCCCCGGAAGGGGATACTCAGCCCCAGCATTTT
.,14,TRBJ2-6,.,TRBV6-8,CASTTGTGANVLTF,TGTGCCAGCACAACGGGGACTGGGGCCAACGTCCTGACTTTC
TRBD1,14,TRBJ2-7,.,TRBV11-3,CASSRTGGIYEQYF,TGTGCCAGCAGCCGGACAGGGGGTATCTACGAGCAGTACTTC
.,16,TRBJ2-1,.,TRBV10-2,CASTETPQPTYNEQFF,TGCGCCAGCACTGAGACTCCACAACCTACCTACAATGAGCAGTTCTTC
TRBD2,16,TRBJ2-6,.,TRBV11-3,CASSFSGNSGANVLTF,TGTGCCAGCAGCTTTAGCGGGAACTCTGGGGCCAACGTCCTGACTTTC
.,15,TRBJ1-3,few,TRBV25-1,CASIPKGGGGNTIYF,TGTGCCAGCATCCCAAAAGGGGGAGGAGGAAACACCATATATTTT
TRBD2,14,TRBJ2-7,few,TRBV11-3,CASSFGLGSYEQYF,TGTGCCAGCAGCTTCGGACTAGGCTCCTACGAGCAGTACTTC
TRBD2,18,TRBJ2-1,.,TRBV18,CASSLSGLAGSSYNEQFF,TGTGCCAGCTCACTCTCGGGACTAGCGGGAAGCTCCTACAATGAGCAGTTCTTC
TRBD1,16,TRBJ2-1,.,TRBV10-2,CASSDRIGTGSLEQFF,TGCGCCAGCAGTGATCGGATCGGGACAGGGTCCCTTGAGCAGTTCTTC
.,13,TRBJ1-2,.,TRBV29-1,CSVEEVANYGYTF,TGCAGCGTTGAAGAGGTTGCTAACTATGGCTACACCTTC
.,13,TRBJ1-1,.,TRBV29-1,CSAPRQENTEAFF,TGCAGCGCCCCCAGACAGGAGAACACTGAAGCTTTCTTT
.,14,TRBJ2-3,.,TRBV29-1,CSVVGITVADTQYF,TGCAGCGTAGTAGGAATCACCGTCGCAGATACGCAGTATTTT
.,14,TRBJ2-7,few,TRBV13,CASSLGPSSYEQYF,TGTGCCAGCAGCTTAGGCCCCAGCTCCTACGAGCAGTACTTC
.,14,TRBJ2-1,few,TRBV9,CASSVTVGAVEQFF,TGTGCCAGCAGCGTAACTGTAGGGGCGGTTGAGCAGTTCTTC
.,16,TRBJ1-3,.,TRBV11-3,CASSLGKGSSGNTIYF,TGTGCCAGCAGCTTAGGAAAGGGGTCCTCTGGAAACACCATATATTTT
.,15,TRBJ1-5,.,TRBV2,CASRFGTSFNQPQHF,TGTGCCAGCAGATTTGGGACATCCTTCAATCAGCCCCAGCATTTT
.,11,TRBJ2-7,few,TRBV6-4,CASQYTYEQYF,TGTGCCAGCCAATACACCTACGAGCAGTACTTC
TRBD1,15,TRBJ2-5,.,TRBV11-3,CASSFDRGNQETQYF,TGTGCCAGCAGCTTTGACAGGGGCAACCAAGAGACCCAGTACTTC
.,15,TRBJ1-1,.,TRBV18,CASSPPGGVNTEAFF,TGTGCCAGCTCACCACCAGGGGGAGTGAACACTGAAGCTTTCTTT
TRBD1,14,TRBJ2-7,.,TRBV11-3,CASSLGTGTDEQYF,TGTGCCAGCAGCCTCGGGACAGGGACGGATGAGCAGTACTTC
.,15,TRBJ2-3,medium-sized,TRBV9,CASSVGPGSTDTQYF,TGTGCCAGCAGCGTAGGTCCGGGAAGCACAGATACGCAGTATTTT
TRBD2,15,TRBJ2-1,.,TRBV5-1,CASMGLAGAYNEQFF,TGCGCCAGCATGGGACTAGCGGGGGCCTACAATGAGCAGTTCTTC
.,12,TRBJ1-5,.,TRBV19,CASRGLGQPQHF,TGTGCCAGTAGGGGCTTGGGTCAGCCCCAGCATTTT
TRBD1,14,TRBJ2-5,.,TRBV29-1,CSVEGQGVQKTQYF,TGCAGCGTTGAAGGACAGGGGGTTCAAAAGACCCAGTACTTC
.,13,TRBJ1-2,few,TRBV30,CAWSTQANYGYTF,TGTGCCTGGAGTACACAGGCTAACTATGGCTACACCTTC
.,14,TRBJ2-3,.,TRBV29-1,CSAEGLAITDTQYF,TGCAGCGCCGAGGGGCTAGCGATCACAGATACGCAGTATTTT
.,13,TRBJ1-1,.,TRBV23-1,CASSSPPGQKAFF,TGCGCCAGCAGCTCGCCCCCAGGGCAGAAGGCTTTCTTT
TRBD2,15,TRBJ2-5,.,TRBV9,CASRLSGSPGVTQYF,TGTGCCAGCAGACTTAGCGGGAGCCCCGGGGTGACCCAGTACTTC
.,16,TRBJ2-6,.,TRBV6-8,CASSYSRNSGANVLTF,TGTGCCAGCAGTTACTCGAGAAACTCTGGGGCCAACGTCCTGACTTTC
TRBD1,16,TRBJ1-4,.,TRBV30,CAWSARQGAGNEKLFF,TGTGCCTGGAGTGCCCGACAGGGGGCTGGTAATGAAAAACTGTTTTTT
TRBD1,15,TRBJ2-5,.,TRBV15,CATSSRQGAIETQYF,TGTGCCACCAGCAGTCGACAGGGGGCGATCGAGACCCAGTACTTC
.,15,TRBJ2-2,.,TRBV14,CASSQDPVGPGELFF,TGTGCCAGCAGCCAAGATCCTGTAGGGCCCGGGGAGCTGTTTTTT
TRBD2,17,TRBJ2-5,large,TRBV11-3,CASSPQGTSGSQETQYF,TGTGCCAGCAGCCCGCAAGGGACTAGCGGGTCCCAAGAGACCCAGTACTTC
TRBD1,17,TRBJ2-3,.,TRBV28,CASSDFRTGPGGDTQYF,TGTGCCAGCAGCGATTTCCGGACAGGGCCGGGTGGGGATACGCAGTATTTT
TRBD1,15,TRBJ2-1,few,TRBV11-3,CASSLGTGGQGEQFF,TGTGCCAGCAGCTTGGGGACAGGGGGCCAGGGTGAGCAGTTCTTC
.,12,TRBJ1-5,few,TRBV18,CASSPPNQPQHF,TGTGCCAGCTCACCGCCAAATCAGCCCCAGCATTTT
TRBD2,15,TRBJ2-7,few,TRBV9,CASSPGLAGNGEQYF,TGTGCCAGCAGCCCCGGACTAGCGGGGAATGGGGAGCAGTACTTC
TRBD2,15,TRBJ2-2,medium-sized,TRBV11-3,CASSFTAGVSGELFF,TGTGCCAGCAGCTTCACGGCGGGAGTGTCTGGGGAGCTGTTTTTT
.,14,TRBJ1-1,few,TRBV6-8,CASSYSGGNTEAFF,TGTGCCAGCAGTTACTCCGGGGGGAACACTGAAGCTTTCTTT
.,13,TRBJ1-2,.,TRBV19,CASRYRDDYGYTF,TGTGCCAGTAGATACAGGGACGACTATGGCTACACCTTC
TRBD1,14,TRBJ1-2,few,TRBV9,CASSFGQGDNGYTF,TGTGCCAGCAGCTTTGGACAGGGGGATAATGGCTACACCTTC
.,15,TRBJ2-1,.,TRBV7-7,CASSRIFSSYNEQFF,TGTGCCAGCAGTAGGATCTTTAGCTCCTACAATGAGCAGTTCTTC
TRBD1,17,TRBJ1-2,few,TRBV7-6,CASSPIPAGGAEYGYTF,TGTGCCAGCAGCCCAATCCCCGCAGGGGGCGCCGAATATGGCTACACCTTC
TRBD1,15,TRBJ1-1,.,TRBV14,CASSRYRGRGTEAFF,TGTGCCAGCAGCCGTTACAGGGGCCGGGGCACTGAAGCTTTCTTT
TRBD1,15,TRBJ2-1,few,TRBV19,CASSDRQGAFNEQFF,TGTGCCAGTAGTGACCGACAGGGGGCTTTCAATGAGCAGTTCTTC
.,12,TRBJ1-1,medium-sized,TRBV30,CAWRQTNTEAFF,TGTGCCTGGAGGCAGACGAACACTGAAGCTTTCTTT
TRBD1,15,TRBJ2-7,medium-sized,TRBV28,CASSTTSDRDHEQYF,TGTGCCAGCAGCACTACCTCGGACAGGGACCACGAGCAGTACTTC
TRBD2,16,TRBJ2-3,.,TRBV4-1,CASSQEPTSRGDTQYF,TGCGCCAGCAGCCAAGAACCGACTAGCAGAGGAGATACGCAGTATTTT
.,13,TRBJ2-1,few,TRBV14,CASSSVGYNEQFF,TGTGCCAGCAGCTCGGTTGGCTACAATGAGCAGTTCTTC
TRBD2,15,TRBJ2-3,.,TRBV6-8,CASTSSGAPTDTQYF,TGTGCCAGCACCTCTAGCGGGGCCCCCACAGATACGCAGTATTTT